A selection of T cell receptor beta chains follows, all from one sample in a study of metastatic and nonmetastatic thyroid tumors. TCRdb redid the clone calls on the PCR reads using MiXCR. The sample has roughly 20,000 clones; over 25% are singletons. The sample was blood. These receptors all come from a female donor with papillary thyroid cancer or a benign thyroid nodule (not recorded which). Some clones in this sample may be carry-over from other donors' samples. CDR3s include the opening cysteine and the closing phenylalanine or tryptophan. The order of the fields is CDR3 protein, CDR3 DNA, V gene, D gene, clone size, J gene. D genes are given only for firm matches. Rows may omit the clone size; those that give it use once, few, many or a size class.

CASTLLGTQNTEAFF	TGCGCCAGCACCTTACTTGGGACTCAGAACACTGAAGCTTTCTTT	TRBV5-1	.	.	TRBJ1-1
CASSPAAGTGTEAFF	TGCGCCAGCAGCCCCGCTGCGGGGACCGGCACTGAAGCTTTCTTT	TRBV4-3	.	.	TRBJ1-1
CASSLLAGYTGELFF	TGTGCCAGCAGTTTACTAGCGGGTTACACCGGGGAGCTGTTTTTT	TRBV28	TRBD2	many	TRBJ2-2
CASSFGLAGESYEQYF	TGTGCCAGCAGCTTCGGACTAGCGGGAGAGTCCTACGAGCAGTACTTC	TRBV13	TRBD2	.	TRBJ2-7
CASSERTRQGRDTQYF	TGTGCCAGCAGTGAACGCACCCGACAGGGAAGAGATACGCAGTATTTT	TRBV25-1	TRBD1	many	TRBJ2-3
CSAFSGTPEAFF	TGCAGTGCTTTCTCCGGGACTCCGGAAGCTTTCTTT	TRBV20-1	.	many	TRBJ1-1
CSAGTGGNTEAFF	TGCAGTGCAGGGACAGGGGGGAACACTGAAGCTTTCTTT	TRBV20-1	TRBD1	.	TRBJ1-1
CASSQGGQGSYEQYF	TGTGCCAGCAGTCAAGGGGGACAGGGGTCCTACGAGCAGTACTTC	TRBV6-1	TRBD1	.	TRBJ2-7
CASSVSNYGYTF	TGTGCCAGCAGTGTATCTAACTATGGCTACACCTTC	TRBV6-1	.	many	TRBJ1-2
CASSQDGLAGVGRGNEQFF	TGTGCCAGCAGCCAAGATGGACTAGCGGGAGTGGGGCGAGGCAATGAGCAGTTCTTC	TRBV3-1	TRBD2	many	TRBJ2-1
CASTFGDGGTEAFF	TGTGCCAGCACCTTTGGGGACGGAGGGACTGAAGCTTTCTTT	TRBV12-3/TRBV12-4	.	.	TRBJ1-1
CSASTGFGNEQFF	TGCAGTGCCTCAACAGGGTTTGGAAATGAGCAGTTCTTC	TRBV20-1	.	medium-sized	TRBJ2-1
CASSITGGGYTF	TGTGCCAGCAGCATTACAGGGGGTGGCTACACCTTC	TRBV7-2	TRBD1	.	TRBJ1-2
CASSQIGLETQYF	TGCGCCAGCAGCCAAATAGGGTTAGAGACCCAGTACTTC	TRBV4-1	.	medium-sized	TRBJ2-5
CASSYSVGDEQYF	TGTGCCAGCAGTTACTCGGTCGGGGACGAGCAGTACTTC	TRBV6-5	.	many	TRBJ2-7
CASSLDSLYEQYF	TGTGCCAGCAGCTTAGATAGCCTCTACGAGCAGTACTTC	TRBV11-2	.	medium-sized	TRBJ2-7
CASSSTVGGFNQPQHF	TGTGCCAGCAGCTCGACCGTTGGGGGATTCAATCAGCCCCAGCATTTT	TRBV11-2	.	medium-sized	TRBJ1-5
CASSLPGHGEQYF	TGTGCCAGCAGTTTACCGGGGCATGGCGAGCAGTACTTC	TRBV27	.	many	TRBJ2-7
CASTPGLRLGSVITDTQYF	TGTGCCAGCACCCCGGGGCTCCGGCTCGGATCAGTCATCACAGATACGCAGTATTTT	TRBV6-4	.	many	TRBJ2-3
CSASLGLSNEQFF	TGCAGTGCTAGTCTGGGTCTGAGCAATGAGCAGTTCTTC	TRBV20-1	.	.	TRBJ2-1
CASSQGLAGADTQYF	TGTGCCAGCAGCCAAGGACTAGCGGGAGCAGATACGCAGTATTTT	TRBV4-2	TRBD2	.	TRBJ2-3
CASNVGEQPQHF	TGTGCCAGCAACGTCGGGGAACAGCCCCAGCATTTT	TRBV6-1	.	many	TRBJ1-5
CASSPTEHQPQHF	TGTGCCAGCAGCCCGACAGAACATCAGCCCCAGCATTTT	TRBV7-9	.	many	TRBJ1-5
CASSLHGLAGVDTQYF	TGTGCCAGCAGCTTGCACGGACTAGCGGGAGTAGATACGCAGTATTTT	TRBV11-2	TRBD2	many	TRBJ2-3
CSATLGRPGNEQFF	TGCAGTGCTACCCTGGGACGCCCGGGGAATGAGCAGTTCTTC	TRBV20-1	.	.	TRBJ2-1
CASSEGQGGGYTF	TGTGCCAGCAGTGAAGGCCAGGGGGGCGGCTACACCTTC	TRBV2	TRBD1	few	TRBJ1-2